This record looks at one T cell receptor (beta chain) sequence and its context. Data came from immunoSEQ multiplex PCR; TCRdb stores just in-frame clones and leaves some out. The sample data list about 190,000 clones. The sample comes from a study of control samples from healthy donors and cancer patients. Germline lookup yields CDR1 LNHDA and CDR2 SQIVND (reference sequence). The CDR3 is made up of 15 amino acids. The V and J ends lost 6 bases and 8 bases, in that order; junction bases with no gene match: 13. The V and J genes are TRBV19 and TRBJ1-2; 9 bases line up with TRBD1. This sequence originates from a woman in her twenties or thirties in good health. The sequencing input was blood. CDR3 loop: CASRFRDRASEGYTF. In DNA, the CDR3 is TGTGCCAGTAGATTCCGGGACAGGGCTTCGGAGGGCTACACCTTC.